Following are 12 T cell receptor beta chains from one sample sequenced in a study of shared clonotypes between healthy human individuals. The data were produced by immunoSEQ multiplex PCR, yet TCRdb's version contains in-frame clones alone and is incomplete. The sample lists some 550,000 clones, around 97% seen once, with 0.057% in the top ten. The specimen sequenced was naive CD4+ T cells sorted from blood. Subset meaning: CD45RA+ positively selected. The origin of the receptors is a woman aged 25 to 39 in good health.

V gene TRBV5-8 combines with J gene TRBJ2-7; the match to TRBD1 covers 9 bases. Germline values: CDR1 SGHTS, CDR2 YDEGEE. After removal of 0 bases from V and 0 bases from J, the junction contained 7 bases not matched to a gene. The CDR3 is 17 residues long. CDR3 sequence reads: CASSLGWTGANSYEQYF. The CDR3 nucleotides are TGTGCCAGCAGCTTGGGCTGGACAGGGGCCAACTCCTACGAGCAGTACTTC.

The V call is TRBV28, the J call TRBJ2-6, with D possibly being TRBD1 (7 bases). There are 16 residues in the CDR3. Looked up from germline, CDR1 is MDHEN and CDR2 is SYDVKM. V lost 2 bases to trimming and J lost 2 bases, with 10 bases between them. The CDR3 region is CASSLAGGTGANVLTF. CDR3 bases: TGTGCCAGCAGTTTAGCAGGGGGGACTGGGGCCAACGTCCTGACTTTC.

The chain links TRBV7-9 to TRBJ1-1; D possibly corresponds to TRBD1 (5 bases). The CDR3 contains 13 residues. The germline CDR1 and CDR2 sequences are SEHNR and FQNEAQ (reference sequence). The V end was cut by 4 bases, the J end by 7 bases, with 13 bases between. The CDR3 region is CASSSDSPDEAFF. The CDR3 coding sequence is TGTGCCAGCAGCTCCGACAGCCCCGATGAAGCTTTCTTT.

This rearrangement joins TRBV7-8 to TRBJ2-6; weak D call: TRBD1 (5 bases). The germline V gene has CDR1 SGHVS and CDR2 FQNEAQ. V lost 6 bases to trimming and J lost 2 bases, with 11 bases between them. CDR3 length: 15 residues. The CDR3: CASRSGWTGANVLTF. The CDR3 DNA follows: TGTGCCAGCAGGTCAGGGTGGACTGGGGCCAACGTCCTGACTTTC. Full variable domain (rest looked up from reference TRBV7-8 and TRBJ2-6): GAGVSQSPRYKVAKRGQDVALRCDPISGHVSLFWYQQALGQGPEFLTYFQNEAQLDKSGLPSDRFFAERPEGSVSTLKIQRTQQEDSAVYLCASRSGWTGANVLTFGAGSRLTVL.

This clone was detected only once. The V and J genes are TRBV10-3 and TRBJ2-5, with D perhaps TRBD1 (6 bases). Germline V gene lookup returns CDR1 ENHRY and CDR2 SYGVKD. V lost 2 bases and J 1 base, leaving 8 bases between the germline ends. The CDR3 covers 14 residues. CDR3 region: CAISEGQTQETQYF. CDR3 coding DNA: TGTGCCATCAGTGAGGGACAGACCCAAGAGACCCAGTACTTC.

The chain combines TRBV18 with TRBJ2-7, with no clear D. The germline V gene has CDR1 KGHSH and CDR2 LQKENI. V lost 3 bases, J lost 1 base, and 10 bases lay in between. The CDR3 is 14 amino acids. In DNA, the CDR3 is TGTGCCAGCTCACCGTTGGACGGGTCCTACGAGCAGTACTTC. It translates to CASSPLDGSYEQYF.

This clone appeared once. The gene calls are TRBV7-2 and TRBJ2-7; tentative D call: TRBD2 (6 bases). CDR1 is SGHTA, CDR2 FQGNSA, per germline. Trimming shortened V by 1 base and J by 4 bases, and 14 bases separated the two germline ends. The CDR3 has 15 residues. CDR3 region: CASSLVVGRNYEQYF. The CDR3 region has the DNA TGTGCCAGCAGCTTAGTGGTCGGGAGAAATTACGAGCAGTACTTC.

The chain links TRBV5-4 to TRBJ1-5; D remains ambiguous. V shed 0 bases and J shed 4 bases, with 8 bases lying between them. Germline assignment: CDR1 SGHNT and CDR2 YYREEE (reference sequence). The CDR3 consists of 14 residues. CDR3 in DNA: TGTGCCAGCAGCTTGGGTCCGCGGAATCAGCCCCAGCATTTT. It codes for CASSLGPRNQPQHF.

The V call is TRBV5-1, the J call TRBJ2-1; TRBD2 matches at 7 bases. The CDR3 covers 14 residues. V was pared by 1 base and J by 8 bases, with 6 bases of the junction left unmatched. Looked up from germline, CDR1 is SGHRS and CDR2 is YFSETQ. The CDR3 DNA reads TGCGCCAGCAGCTTGACTAGCGAAAGGGATGAGCAGTTCTTC. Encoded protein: CASSLTSERDEQFF.

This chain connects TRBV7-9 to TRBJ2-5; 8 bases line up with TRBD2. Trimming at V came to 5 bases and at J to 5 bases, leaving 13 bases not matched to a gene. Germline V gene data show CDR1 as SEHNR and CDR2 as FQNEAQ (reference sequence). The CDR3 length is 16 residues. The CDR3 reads CASSLKAGEVVETQYF. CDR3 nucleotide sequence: TGTGCCAGCAGCCTAAAAGCGGGAGAGGTGGTTGAGACCCAGTACTTC. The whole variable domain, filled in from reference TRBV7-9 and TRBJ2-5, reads DTGVSQNPRHKITKRGQNVTFRCDPISEHNRLYWYRQTLGQGPEFLTYFQNEAQLEKSRLLSDRFSAERPKGSFSTLEIQRTEQGDSAMYLCASSLKAGEVVETQYFGPGTRLLVL.

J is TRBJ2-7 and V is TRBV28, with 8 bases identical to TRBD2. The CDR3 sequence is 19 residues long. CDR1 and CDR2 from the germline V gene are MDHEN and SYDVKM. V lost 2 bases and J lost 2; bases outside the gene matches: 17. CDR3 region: CASSLQTSGYRRGPYEQYF. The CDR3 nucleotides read TGTGCCAGCAGTTTACAAACTAGCGGTTATAGACGGGGTCCCTACGAGCAGTACTTC.

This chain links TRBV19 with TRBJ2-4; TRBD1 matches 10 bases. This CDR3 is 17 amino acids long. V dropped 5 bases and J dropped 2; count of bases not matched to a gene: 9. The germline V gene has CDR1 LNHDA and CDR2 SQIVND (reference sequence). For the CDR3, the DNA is TGTGCCAGTAGTCCCCAGCGACAGGGGGCGTCCAAAAACATTCAGTACTTC. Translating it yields CASSPQRQGASKNIQYF.